This T cell receptor beta chain originates from a study of T-cell reconstitution after alpha-beta-depleted transplantation in children (dated by TCRdb to the mid-2010s). About the study as a whole: Using TCR repertoire profiling, the study quantitatively followed how T-cell immune reconstitution unfolded in children after TCRalphabeta/CD19-depleted allogeneic hematopoietic cell transplantation.

V and J lose 6 bases and 9 bases, and a span of 12 bases separates them. The cysteine opens and the phenylalanine closes a CDR3 of 13 amino acids. The only DNA kept is the CDR3, 39 bases in frame from the first base. Receptor amplification or capture employed PCR. Data came from an Illumina HiSeq 2500. TCR libraries were prepared with molecular barcoding, using unique molecular identifiers to normalize TCRbeta repertoire quantification. The public reads were quality trimmed at Q25 with fastp and then assembled into clones with MiXCR by TCRdb, keeping productive beta chains. Identical CDR3 proteins give one entry, which carries the most common genes and DNA. The sample records roughly 500,000 distinct CDR3 sequences, over 25% of which are singletons. More than 2% of the sample lies in the top ten. On this clonotype itself: Its antigen target is currently unknown. No quality values exist for individual bases; no much larger clone is one base distant.

The rearrangement joined TRBV12-3 or TRBV12-4 to TRBJ1-6; confidence is insufficient to name the D gene. The sequence was obtained from a human donor who donated a stem cell graft to a child with aplastic anemia. The material was PBMCs from the stem cell graft donor, obtained from the stem cell graft. The CDR3 amino acid sequence is: CASSPNQVSPLHF. The DNA sequence is as follows: TGTGCCAGCAGCCCAAACCAGGTTTCACCCCTCCACTTT.